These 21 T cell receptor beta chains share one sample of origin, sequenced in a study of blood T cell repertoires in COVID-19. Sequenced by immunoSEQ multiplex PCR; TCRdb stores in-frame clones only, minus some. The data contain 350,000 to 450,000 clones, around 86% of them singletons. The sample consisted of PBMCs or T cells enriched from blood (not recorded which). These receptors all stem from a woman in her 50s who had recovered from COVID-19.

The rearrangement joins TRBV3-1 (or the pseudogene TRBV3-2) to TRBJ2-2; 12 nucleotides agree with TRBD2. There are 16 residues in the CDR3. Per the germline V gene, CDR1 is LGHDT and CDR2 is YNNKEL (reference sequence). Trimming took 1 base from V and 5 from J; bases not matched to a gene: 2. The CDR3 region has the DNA TGTGCCAGCAGCCAAGGGACTAGCGGGACAACCGGGGAGCTGTTTTTT. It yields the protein CASSQGTSGTTGELFF.

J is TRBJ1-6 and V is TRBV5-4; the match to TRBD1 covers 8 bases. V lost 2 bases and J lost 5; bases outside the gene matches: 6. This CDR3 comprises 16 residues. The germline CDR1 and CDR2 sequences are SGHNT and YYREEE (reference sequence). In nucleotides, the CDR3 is TGTGCCAGCAGCTTCGGACAGGGAGTTAATAATTCACCCCTCCACTTT. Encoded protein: CASSFGQGVNNSPLHF. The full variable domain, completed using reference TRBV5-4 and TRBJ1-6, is ETGVTQSPTHLIKTRGQQVTLRCSSQSGHNTVSWYQQALGQGPQFIFQYYREEENGRGNFPPRFSGLQFPNYSSELNVNALELDDSALYLCASSFGQGVNNSPLHFGNGTRLTVT.

CDR3 loop: CASSIQGVNYGYTF. The CDR3 DNA sequence: TGTGCCAGTAGTATCCAGGGGGTGAACTATGGCTACACCTTC. The chain uses TRBV19 and TRBJ1-2; 7 bases fit TRBD1. This CDR3 comprises 14 residues. Per germline, CDR1 LNHDA and CDR2 SQIVND (reference sequence). V dropped 3 bases and J dropped 2; count of bases not matched to a gene: 3.

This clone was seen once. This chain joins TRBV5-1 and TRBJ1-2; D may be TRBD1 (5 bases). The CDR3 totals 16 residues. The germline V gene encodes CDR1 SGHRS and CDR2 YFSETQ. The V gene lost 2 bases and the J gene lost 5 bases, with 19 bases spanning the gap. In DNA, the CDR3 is TGCGCCAGCAGCTTTGGGCCGGGACTTTCAACATATGGCTACACCTTC. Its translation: CASSFGPGLSTYGYTF.

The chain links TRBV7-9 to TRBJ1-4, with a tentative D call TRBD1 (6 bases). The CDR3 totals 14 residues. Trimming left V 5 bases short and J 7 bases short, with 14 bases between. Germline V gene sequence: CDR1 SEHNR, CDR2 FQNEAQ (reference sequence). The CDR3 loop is CASSDGTRGEKLFF. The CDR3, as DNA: TGTGCCAGCAGCGACGGGACAAGGGGTGAAAAACTGTTTTTT.

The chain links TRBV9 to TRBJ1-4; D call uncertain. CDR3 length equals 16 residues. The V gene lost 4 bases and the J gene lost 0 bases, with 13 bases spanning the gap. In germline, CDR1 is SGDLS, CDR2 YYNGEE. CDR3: CASSPPRRTTNEKLFF. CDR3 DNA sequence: TGTGCCAGCAGCCCCCCCCGGAGAACAACTAATGAAAAACTGTTTTTT.

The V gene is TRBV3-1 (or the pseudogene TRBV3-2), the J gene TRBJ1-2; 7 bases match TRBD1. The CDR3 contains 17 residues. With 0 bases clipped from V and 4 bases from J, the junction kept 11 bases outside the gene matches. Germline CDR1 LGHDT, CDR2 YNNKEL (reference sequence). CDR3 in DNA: TGTGCCAGCAGCCAAGATTATGGCGAGACAGGGAGCTATGGCTACACCTTC. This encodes CASSQDYGETGSYGYTF.

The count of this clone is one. CDR3 loop: CSAGSNRGFSYEQYF. CDR3 sequence (DNA): TGCAGCGCTGGATCCAACAGGGGTTTCTCCTACGAGCAGTACTTC. The chain is built from TRBV29-1 and TRBJ2-7, with 7 nucleotides matching TRBD1. This CDR3 has 15 residues. With 7 bases clipped from V and 0 bases from J, the junction kept 12 bases outside the gene matches. Germline CDR1 and CDR2: SQVTM and ANQGSEA.

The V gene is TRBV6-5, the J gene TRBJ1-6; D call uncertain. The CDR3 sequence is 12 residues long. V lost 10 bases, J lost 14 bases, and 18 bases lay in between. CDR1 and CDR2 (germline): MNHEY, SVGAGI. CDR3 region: CATKVGILSLHF. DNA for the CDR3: TGTGCCACCAAAGTTGGCATTCTGTCCCTCCACTTT.

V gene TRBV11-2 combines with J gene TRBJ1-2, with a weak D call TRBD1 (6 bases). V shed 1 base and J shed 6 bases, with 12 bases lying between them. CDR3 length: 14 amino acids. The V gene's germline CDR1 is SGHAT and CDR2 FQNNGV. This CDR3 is CASSLVLGADGYTF. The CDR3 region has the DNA TGTGCCAGCAGCTTAGTCCTGGGGGCGGATGGCTACACCTTC.

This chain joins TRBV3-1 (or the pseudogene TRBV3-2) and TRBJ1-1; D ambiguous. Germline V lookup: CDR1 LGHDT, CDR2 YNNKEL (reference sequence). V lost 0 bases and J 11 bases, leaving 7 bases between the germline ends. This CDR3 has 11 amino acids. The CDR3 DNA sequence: TGTGCCAGCAGCCAAGATGGCAGGGCTTTCTTT. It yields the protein CASSQDGRAFF.

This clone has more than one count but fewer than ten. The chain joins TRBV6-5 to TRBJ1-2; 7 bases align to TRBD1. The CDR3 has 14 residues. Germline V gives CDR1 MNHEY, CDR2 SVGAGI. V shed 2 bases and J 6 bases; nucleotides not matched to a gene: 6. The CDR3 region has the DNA TGTGCCAGCAGTTACCAAGGGGGCGCGGATGGCTACACCTTC. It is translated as CASSYQGGADGYTF.

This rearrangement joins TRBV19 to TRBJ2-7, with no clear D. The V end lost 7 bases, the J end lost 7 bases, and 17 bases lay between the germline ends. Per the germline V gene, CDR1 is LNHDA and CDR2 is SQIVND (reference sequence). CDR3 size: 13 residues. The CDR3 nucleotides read TGTGCCAGTACCTCTCCCCCCTCGGAGGAGCAGTACTTC. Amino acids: CASTSPPSEEQYF. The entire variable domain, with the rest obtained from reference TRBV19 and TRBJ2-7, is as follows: DGGITQSPKYLFRKEGQNVTLSCEQNLNHDAMYWYRQDPGQGLRLIYYSQIVNDFQKGDIAEGYSVSREKKESFPLTVTSAQKNPTAFYLCASTSPPSEEQYFGPGTRLTVT.

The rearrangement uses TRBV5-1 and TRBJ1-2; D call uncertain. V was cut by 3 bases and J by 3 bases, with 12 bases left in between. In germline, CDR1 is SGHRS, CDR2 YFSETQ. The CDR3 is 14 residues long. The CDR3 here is CASSSPGEDYGYTF. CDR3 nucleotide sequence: TGCGCCAGCAGCTCTCCCGGGGAGGACTATGGCTACACCTTC.

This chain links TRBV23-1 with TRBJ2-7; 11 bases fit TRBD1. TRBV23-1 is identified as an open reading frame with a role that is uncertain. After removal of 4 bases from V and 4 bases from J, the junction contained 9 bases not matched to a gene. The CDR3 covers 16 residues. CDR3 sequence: CASSLPKGQGEYEQYF. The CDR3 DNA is TGCGCCAGCAGTCTTCCAAAGGGACAGGGGGAATACGAGCAGTACTTC.

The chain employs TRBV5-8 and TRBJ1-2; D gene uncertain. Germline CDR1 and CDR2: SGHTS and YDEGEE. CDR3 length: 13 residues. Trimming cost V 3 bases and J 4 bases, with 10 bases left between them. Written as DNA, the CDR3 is TGTGCCAGCAGCTCCCCGGGTACCTATGGCTACACCTTC. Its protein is CASSSPGTYGYTF.

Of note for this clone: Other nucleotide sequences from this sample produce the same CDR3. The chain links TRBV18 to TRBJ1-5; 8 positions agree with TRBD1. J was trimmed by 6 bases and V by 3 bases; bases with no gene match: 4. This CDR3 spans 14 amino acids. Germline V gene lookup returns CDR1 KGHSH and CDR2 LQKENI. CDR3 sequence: CASSPDRGSQPQHF. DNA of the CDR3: TGTGCCAGCTCACCTGACAGGGGTTCTCAGCCCCAGCATTTT. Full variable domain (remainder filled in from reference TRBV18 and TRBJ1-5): NAGVMQNPRHLVRRRGQEARLRCSPMKGHSHVYWYRQLPEEGLKFMVYLQKENIIDESGMPKERFSAEFPKEGPSILRIQQVVRGDSAAYFCASSPDRGSQPQHFGDGTRLSIL.

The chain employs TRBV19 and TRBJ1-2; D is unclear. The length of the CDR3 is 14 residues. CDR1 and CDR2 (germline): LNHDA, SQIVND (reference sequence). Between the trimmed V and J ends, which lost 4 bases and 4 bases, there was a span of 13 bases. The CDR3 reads CASSKSFGIYGYTF. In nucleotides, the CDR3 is TGTGCCAGTAGTAAGAGTTTCGGTATCTATGGCTACACCTTC.

CDR3 coding DNA: TGTGCCAGCAGCGTAGAACCCCCGGGGTGGTTGGGCACCTTC. This sequence encodes CASSVEPPGWLGTF. The rearrangement joins TRBV9 to TRBJ1-2; no reliable D call. There are 14 residues in the CDR3. V lost 0 bases and J 13 bases, leaving 19 bases between the germline ends. Germline assignment: CDR1 SGDLS and CDR2 YYNGEE.

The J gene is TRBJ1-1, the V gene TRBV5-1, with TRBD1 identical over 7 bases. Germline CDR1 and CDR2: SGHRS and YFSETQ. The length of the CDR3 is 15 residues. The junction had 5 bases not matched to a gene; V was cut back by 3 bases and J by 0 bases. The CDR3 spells CASSSGDSMNTEAFF. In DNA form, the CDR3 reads TGCGCCAGCAGCTCTGGGGACAGCATGAACACTGAAGCTTTCTTT.

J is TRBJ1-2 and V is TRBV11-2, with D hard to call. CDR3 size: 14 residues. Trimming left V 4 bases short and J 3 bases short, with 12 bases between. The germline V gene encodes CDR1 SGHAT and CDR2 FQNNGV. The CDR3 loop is CASSSTTYHYGYTF. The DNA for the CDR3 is TGTGCCAGCAGCTCAACGACTTACCACTATGGCTACACCTTC.